These 25 T cell receptor beta chains were sequenced from one sample in a study of cytomegalovirus exposure and HLA in healthy donors. The PCR ran on 60 Vbeta and 13 Jbeta primers. Data came from immunoSEQ multiplex PCR; TCRdb stores just in-frame clones and leaves some out. Among 95,000 to 110,000 clones listed, 82% were seen once. Material for sequencing was PBMCs. The source is a young man in good health and CMV-seropositive.

V gene TRBV28 combines with J gene TRBJ2-7, with D tentatively TRBD1 (6 bases). CDR1 and CDR2 (germline): MDHEN, SYDVKM. Trimming left V 5 bases short and J 4 bases short, with 18 bases between. The CDR3 extends over 15 amino acids. The CDR3 region has the DNA TGTGCCAGCAGTCCTGGGACATTTCCAACATACGAGCAGTACTTC. Translating gives CASSPGTFPTYEQYF.

This clone has more than one count but fewer than ten. V gene TRBV7-9 combines with J gene TRBJ2-5; a possible D gene is TRBD1 (5 bases). Judging by the DNA end, TRBJ2-7 fits better; the J call may be wrong. The CDR3 sequence is 12 residues long. Germline CDR1 SEHNR, CDR2 FQNEAQ (reference sequence). CDR3: CASSLGTYEQYF. The DNA for the CDR3 is TGTGCCAGCAGCTTAGGGACATACGAGCAGTACTTC.

The rearrangement uses TRBV19 and TRBJ1-4; perhaps TRBD1 as D (6 bases). Germline V gene data show CDR1 as LNHDA and CDR2 as SQIVND (reference sequence). The CDR3 is made up of 14 amino acids. Trimming pared 3 bases from V and 4 bases from J, leaving 9 bases between. CDR3: CASSISDSNEKLFF. CDR3 in DNA: TGTGCCAGTAGTATTTCGGACAGTAATGAAAAACTGTTTTTT. The variable domain in full, with the rest retrieved from reference TRBV19 and TRBJ1-4, is DGGITQSPKYLFRKEGQNVTLSCEQNLNHDAMYWYRQDPGQGLRLIYYSQIVNDFQKGDIAEGYSVSREKKESFPLTVTSAQKNPTAFYLCASSISDSNEKLFFGSGTQLSVL.

J is TRBJ2-5 and V is TRBV2, with TRBD2 matching 9 bases. The junction had 9 bases not matched to a gene; V was cut back by 8 bases and J by 5 bases. The CDR3 is made up of 14 amino acids. Germline lookup yields CDR1 SNHLY and CDR2 FYNNEI. CDR3 sequence (DNA): TGTGCCAGCTCGGGCGGGGGGGCCACGGAGACCCAGTACTTC. Its protein is CASSGGGATETQYF.

The chain employs TRBV29-1 and TRBJ1-2; D uncertain. CDR3 length equals 11 residues. V lost 7 bases and J 4 bases, leaving 10 bases between the germline ends. Germline CDR1 is SQVTM and CDR2 is ANQGSEA. The CDR3 DNA reads as TGCAGCGCTGGGAGTGCCTATGGCTACACCTTC. Translation: CSAGSAYGYTF.

CDR3 amino acids: CASSLIRVNTIYF. CDR3 nucleotides: TGTGCCAGCAGCCTCATTCGGGTGAACACCATATATTTT. The chain uses TRBV7-2 and TRBJ1-3; D call uncertain. V shed 5 bases and J shed 7 bases, with 12 bases lying between them. The germline CDR1 and CDR2 sequences are SGHTA and FQGNSA. The CDR3 is 13 amino acids.

This clone is a singleton in its sample. The rearrangement uses TRBV2 and TRBJ2-3; 11 bases agree with TRBD2. Per germline, CDR1 SNHLY and CDR2 FYNNEI. Losses at the gene ends were 8 bases for V and 3 bases for J; bases not matched to a gene: 4. This CDR3 region has 14 residues. The CDR3 DNA sequence: TGTGCCAGCCTGACTAGCGGGGAAACAGATACGCAGTATTTT. The encoded protein is CASLTSGETDTQYF.

This chain connects TRBV30 to TRBJ2-2; 9 nucleotides align to TRBD2. Germline CDR1 GTSNPN, CDR2 SVGIG (reference sequence). This CDR3 contains 16 residues. V lost 3 bases and J lost 0; bases outside the gene matches: 5. The CDR3 nucleotides read TGTGCCTGGAGCCCGAGCGGGGGGTCGAACACCGGGGAGCTGTTTTTT. Translating it yields CAWSPSGGSNTGELFF.

CDR3 nucleotides: TGTGCCAGCAGCTTCCGGGGGTCGGATACGCAGTATTTT. Translating gives CASSFRGSDTQYF. V and J are TRBV7-3 and TRBJ2-3; D is perhaps TRBD2 (6 bases). The V end lost 3 bases, the J end lost 6 bases, and 10 bases lay between the germline ends. The CDR3 sequence is 13 residues long. CDR1 and CDR2 (germline): SGHTA, FQGTGA.

The chain recombines TRBV6-5 with TRBJ1-2, with D possibly TRBD1 on 6 matching bases. The V end was cut by 2 bases, the J end by 2 bases, with 9 bases between. The length of the CDR3 is 14 residues. The germline CDR1 and CDR2 sequences are MNHEY and SVGAGI. The DNA of the CDR3 is TGTGCCAGCAGTTACGGTGACAGGAACTATGGCTACACCTTC. It yields the protein CASSYGDRNYGYTF.

This chain links TRBV7-9 with TRBJ1-1, with TRBD1 identical over 8 bases. Germline V gene sequence: CDR1 SEHNR, CDR2 FQNEAQ (reference sequence). The CDR3 has 14 amino acids. V lost 3 bases to trimming and J lost 0 bases; unmatched junction nucleotides: 0. The CDR3 DNA sequence: TGTGCCAGCAGCTTGGGACAGGTGAACACTGAAGCTTTCTTT. This encodes CASSLGQVNTEAFF.

The chain employs TRBV5-1 and TRBJ1-1, with a possible D match to TRBD1 (5 bases). The V end lost 0 bases, the J end lost 0 bases, and 9 bases lay between the germline ends. This CDR3 spans 15 amino acids. Germline CDR1 reads SGHRS; CDR2 reads YFSETQ. The CDR3 nucleotides read TGCGCCAGCAGCTTGGTGACAGCTATGAACACTGAAGCTTTCTTT. This sequence encodes CASSLVTAMNTEAFF. Full variable domain (remainder filled in from reference TRBV5-1 and TRBJ1-1): KAGVTQTPRYLIKTRGQQVTLSCSPISGHRSVSWYQQTPGQGLQFLFEYFSETQRNKGNFPGRFSGRQFSNSRSEMNVSTLELGDSALYLCASSLVTAMNTEAFFGQGTRLTVV.

This clone has just one count. The rearrangement uses TRBV6-6 and TRBJ2-7; TRBD1 is a possible D gene (6 bases). The CDR3 runs 14 residues. CDR1 and CDR2 from the germline V gene are MNHNY and SVGAGI (reference sequence). The germline V and J ends were trimmed by 6 bases and 0 bases, with 12 bases remaining between them. In DNA, the CDR3 is TGTGCCAGCAGACCCAGGGGCGACTCCTACGAGCAGTACTTC. It codes for CASRPRGDSYEQYF.

The V gene is TRBV30, the J gene TRBJ1-1, with D possibly matching TRBD1 (6 bases). In germline, CDR1 is GTSNPN, CDR2 SVGIG (reference sequence). Trimming removed 1 base from V and 5 bases from J, with 20 bases in between. The CDR3 contains 16 residues. The CDR3 sequence is CAWSESTRGARTEAFF. The CDR3 bases are TGTGCCTGGAGTGAGTCTACTCGGGGGGCACGGACTGAAGCTTTCTTT.

V is TRBV9 and J is TRBJ1-2; D is possibly TRBD1 (6 bases). This CDR3 comprises 16 residues. V shed 3 bases and J shed 4 bases, with 19 bases lying between them. The germline V gene has CDR1 SGDLS and CDR2 YYNGEE. The CDR3 DNA sequence: TGTGCCAGCAGCGGATTAGGGACATCGGAACTCTATGGCTACACCTTC. Protein: CASSGLGTSELYGYTF.

This clone was counted a single time. This sequence joins TRBV5-4 and TRBJ2-7; 14 nucleotides match TRBD2. Trimming took 4 bases from V and 7 from J; bases not matched to a gene: 10. Germline V gene lookup returns CDR1 SGHNT and CDR2 YYREEE (reference sequence). CDR3 size: 16 residues. DNA for the CDR3: TGTGCCAGCAGCCCGGGGACTAGCGGGGGACTGGGGGAGCAGTACTTC. Residues: CASSPGTSGGLGEQYF.

Here the CDR3 DNA reads TGCGCCAGCAGACCGGATGCCGGGACAGGAAACCTCTATGGCTACACCTTC. It yields the protein CASRPDAGTGNLYGYTF. The genes are TRBV5-1 and TRBJ1-2; 8 positions match TRBD1. There are 17 residues in the CDR3. J gave up 4 bases and V 5 bases, and 16 bases lay outside the gene matches. Germline CDR1 and CDR2: SGHRS and YFSETQ.

This clone showed up just once. The V call is TRBV6-5, the J call TRBJ2-7; possible D gene TRBD1, 5 bases. Trimming stripped 2 bases from V and 5 bases from J, with 13 bases between. The germline gives CDR1 MNHEY, CDR2 SVGAGI. The CDR3 sequence is 14 residues long. The CDR3 DNA is TGTGCCAGCAGTTACGGTCAGCCCAGGGACGAGCAGTACTTC. The encoded protein is CASSYGQPRDEQYF.

This chain uses TRBV7-2 with TRBJ1-1; D unclear. Trimming stripped 2 bases from V and 4 bases from J, with 11 bases between. Germline CDR1 is SGHTA and CDR2 is FQGNSA. The CDR3 consists of 14 residues. DNA for the CDR3: TGTGCCAGCAGCTTATTGCGGGTTCTCACTGAAGCTTTCTTT. Its translation: CASSLLRVLTEAFF.

The J gene is TRBJ2-2, the V gene TRBV18, with D tentatively TRBD1 (6 bases). V lost 5 bases and J 4 bases, leaving 14 bases between the germline ends. Per the germline V gene, CDR1 is KGHSH and CDR2 is LQKENI. The CDR3 spans 15 residues. The CDR3 protein is CASSEYRAPTGELFF. The CDR3 region has the DNA TGTGCCAGCTCAGAATACAGGGCGCCCACCGGGGAGCTGTTTTTT.

This clone was observed a few times. The rearrangement uses TRBV6-1 and TRBJ1-1; D gene uncertain. The V and J ends lost 6 bases and 6 bases respectively, with 11 bases between them. The CDR3 runs to 12 residues. Germline assignment: CDR1 MNHNS and CDR2 SASEGT. The CDR3 sequence: CASSYLRAEAFF. In DNA, the CDR3 is TGTGCCAGCAGCTACCTTCGCGCTGAAGCTTTCTTT.

This sequence joins TRBV2 and TRBJ2-2, with unresolved D. CDR1 and CDR2 (germline): SNHLY, FYNNEI. V was trimmed by 3 bases and J by 8 bases, leaving 10 bases between them. This CDR3 contains 13 residues. The CDR3 sequence is CASSDTSGGELFF. As DNA, the CDR3 is TGTGCCAGCAGTGATACGTCCGGGGGGGAGCTGTTTTTT.

This chain uses TRBV29-1 with TRBJ2-1; D uncertain. The CDR3 is made up of 10 amino acids. V was cut by 4 bases and J by 7 bases, with 5 bases left in between. CDR1 and CDR2 from the germline V gene are SQVTM and ANQGSEA. CDR3 residues: CSVGLNEQFF. As DNA, the CDR3 is TGCAGCGTTGGACTTAATGAGCAGTTCTTC.

This chain connects TRBV6-1 to TRBJ2-3; 9 positions match TRBD2. The V gene end was trimmed by 7 bases and the J gene end by 0 bases; junction bases not matched to a gene: 5. The CDR3 contains 15 residues. Germline loops: CDR1 MNHNS, CDR2 SASEGT. The CDR3 nucleotides are TGTGCCAGCAATCCCGGGACTAGCAGCACAGATACGCAGTATTTT. Protein sequence: CASNPGTSSTDTQYF.

The chain combines TRBV6-5 with TRBJ2-7, with 8 bases fitting TRBD2. Germline CDR1 MNHEY, CDR2 SVGAGI. With 6 bases clipped from V and 3 bases from J, the junction kept 7 bases outside the gene matches. The CDR3 covers 14 residues. As DNA, the CDR3 is TGTGCCAGCAGACGGGGGGGCCCAAACTACGAGCAGTACTTC. Residues: CASRRGGPNYEQYF.